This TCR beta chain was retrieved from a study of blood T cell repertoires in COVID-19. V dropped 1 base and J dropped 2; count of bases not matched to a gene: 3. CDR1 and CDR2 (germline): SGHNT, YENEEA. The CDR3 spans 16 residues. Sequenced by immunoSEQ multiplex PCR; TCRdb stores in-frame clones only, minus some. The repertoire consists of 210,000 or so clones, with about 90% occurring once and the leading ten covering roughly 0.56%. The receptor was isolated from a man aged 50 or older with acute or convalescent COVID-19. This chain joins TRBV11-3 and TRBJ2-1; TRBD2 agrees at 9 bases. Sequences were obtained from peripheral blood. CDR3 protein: CASSLGVAGAYNEQFF. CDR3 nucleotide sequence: TGTGCCAGCAGCTTAGGAGTAGCGGGGGCCTACAATGAGCAGTTCTTC.